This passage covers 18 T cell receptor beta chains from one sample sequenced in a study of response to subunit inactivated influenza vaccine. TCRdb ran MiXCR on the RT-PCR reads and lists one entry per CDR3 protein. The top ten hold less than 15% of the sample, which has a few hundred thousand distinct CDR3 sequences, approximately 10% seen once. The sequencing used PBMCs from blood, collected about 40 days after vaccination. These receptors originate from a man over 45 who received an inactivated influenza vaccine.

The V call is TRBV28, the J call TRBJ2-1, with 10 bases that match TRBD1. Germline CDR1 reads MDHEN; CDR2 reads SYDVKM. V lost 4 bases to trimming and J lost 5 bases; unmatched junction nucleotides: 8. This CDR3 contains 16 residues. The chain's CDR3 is CASSSTGQGKDNEQFF. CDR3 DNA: TGTGCCAGCAGTTCCACGGGACAGGGGAAGGACAATGAGCAGTTCTTC.

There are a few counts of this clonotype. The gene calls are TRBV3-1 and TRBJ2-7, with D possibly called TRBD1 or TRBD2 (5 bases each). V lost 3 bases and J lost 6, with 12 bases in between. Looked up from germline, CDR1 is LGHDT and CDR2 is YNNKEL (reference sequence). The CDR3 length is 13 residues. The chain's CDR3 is CASSQATGTEQYF. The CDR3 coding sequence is TGTGCCAGCAGCCAGGCGACTGGGACCGAGCAGTACTTC.

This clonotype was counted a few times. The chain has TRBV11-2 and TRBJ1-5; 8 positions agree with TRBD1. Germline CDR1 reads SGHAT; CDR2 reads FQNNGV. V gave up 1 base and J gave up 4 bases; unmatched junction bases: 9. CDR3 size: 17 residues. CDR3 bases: TGTGCCAGCAGCTTAGGGACAGGGAGACGGGGGAATCAGCCCCAGCATTTT. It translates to CASSLGTGRRGNQPQHF.

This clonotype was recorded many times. The CDR3 region is CASSSPVNGRGSHEQYF. The CDR3 DNA follows: TGTGCCAGCAGCTCCCCGGTTAACGGACGAGGATCTCACGAGCAGTACTTC. V is TRBV7-7 and J is TRBJ2-7; D uncertain. CDR3 size: 17 residues. The ends were cut back, 4 bases at V and 5 bases at J, with 24 bases in the middle. Germline V gene data show CDR1 as SSHAT and CDR2 as FNYEAQ (reference sequence).

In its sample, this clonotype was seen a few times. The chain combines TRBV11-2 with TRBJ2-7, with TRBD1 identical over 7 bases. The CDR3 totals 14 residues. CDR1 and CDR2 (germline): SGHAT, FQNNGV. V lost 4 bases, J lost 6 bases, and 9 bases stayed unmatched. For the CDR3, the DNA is TGTGCCAGCAGCTCCTTACAGGGGAGCTTCGAGCAGTACTTC. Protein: CASSSLQGSFEQYF.

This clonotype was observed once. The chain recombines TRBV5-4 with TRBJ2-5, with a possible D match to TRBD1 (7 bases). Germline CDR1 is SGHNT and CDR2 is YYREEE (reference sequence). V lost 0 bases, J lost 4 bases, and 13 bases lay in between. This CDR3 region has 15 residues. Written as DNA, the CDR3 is TGTGCCAGCAGCTTGGATGTTCAGGGGGGAGAGACCCAGTACTTC. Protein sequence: CASSLDVQGGETQYF.

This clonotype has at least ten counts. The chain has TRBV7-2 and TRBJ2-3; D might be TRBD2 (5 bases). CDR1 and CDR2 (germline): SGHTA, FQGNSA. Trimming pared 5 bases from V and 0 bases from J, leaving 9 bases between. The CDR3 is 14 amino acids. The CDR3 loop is CASSRRRSTDTQYF. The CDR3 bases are TGTGCCAGCAGCCGGAGGAGGAGCACAGATACGCAGTATTTT.

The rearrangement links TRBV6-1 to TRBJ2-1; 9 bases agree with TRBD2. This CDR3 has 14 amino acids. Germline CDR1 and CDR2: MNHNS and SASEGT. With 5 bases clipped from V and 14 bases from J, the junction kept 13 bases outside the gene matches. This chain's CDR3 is CASSPKVAGGPKFF. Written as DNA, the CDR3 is TGTGCCAGCAGTCCGAAGGTGGCGGGGGGGCCTAAGTTCTTC.

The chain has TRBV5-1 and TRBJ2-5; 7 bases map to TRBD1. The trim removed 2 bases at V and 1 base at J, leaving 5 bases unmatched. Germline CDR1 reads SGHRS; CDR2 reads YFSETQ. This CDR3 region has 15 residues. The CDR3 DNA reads TGCGCCAGCAGCTTAGGCAGGGGGTCCCAAGAGACCCAGTACTTC. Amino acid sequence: CASSLGRGSQETQYF.

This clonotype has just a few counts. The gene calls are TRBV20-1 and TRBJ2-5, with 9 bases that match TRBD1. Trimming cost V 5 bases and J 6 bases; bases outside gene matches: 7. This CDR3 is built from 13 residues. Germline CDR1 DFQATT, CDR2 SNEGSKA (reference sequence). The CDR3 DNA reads TGCAGTGCTCACAGGGGGCTAGGGAAGACCCAGTACTTC. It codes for CSAHRGLGKTQYF.

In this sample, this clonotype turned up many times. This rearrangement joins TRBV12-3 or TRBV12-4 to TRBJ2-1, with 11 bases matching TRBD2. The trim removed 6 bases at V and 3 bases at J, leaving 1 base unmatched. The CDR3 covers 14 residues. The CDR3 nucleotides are TGTGCCAGCAGCCTAGCGGGAGGCTACAATGAGCAGTTCTTC. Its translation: CASSLAGGYNEQFF.

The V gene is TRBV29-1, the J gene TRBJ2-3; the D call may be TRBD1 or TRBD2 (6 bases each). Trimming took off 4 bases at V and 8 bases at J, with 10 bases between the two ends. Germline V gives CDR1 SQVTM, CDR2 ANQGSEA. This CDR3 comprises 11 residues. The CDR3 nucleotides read TGCAGCGTTGGGGGGGCGGGTACGCAGTATTTT. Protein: CSVGGAGTQYF.

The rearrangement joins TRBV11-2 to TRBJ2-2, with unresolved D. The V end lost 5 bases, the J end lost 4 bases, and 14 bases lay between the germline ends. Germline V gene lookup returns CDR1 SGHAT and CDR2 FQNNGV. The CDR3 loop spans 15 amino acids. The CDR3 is CASSPRPDGTGELFF. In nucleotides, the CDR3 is TGTGCCAGCAGCCCCAGGCCGGATGGCACCGGGGAGCTGTTTTTT.

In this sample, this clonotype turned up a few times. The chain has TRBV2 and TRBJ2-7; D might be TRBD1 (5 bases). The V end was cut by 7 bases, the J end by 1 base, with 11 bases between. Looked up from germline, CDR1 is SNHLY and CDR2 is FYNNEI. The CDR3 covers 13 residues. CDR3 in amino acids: CASKQGPSYEQYF. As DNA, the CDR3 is TGTGCCAGCAAGCAGGGCCCTTCCTACGAGCAGTACTTC.

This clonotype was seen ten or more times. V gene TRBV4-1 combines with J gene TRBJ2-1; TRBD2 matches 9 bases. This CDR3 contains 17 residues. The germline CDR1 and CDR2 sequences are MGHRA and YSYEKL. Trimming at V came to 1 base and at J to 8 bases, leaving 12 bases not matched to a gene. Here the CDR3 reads CASSQGGFSGGRDEQFF. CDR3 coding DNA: TGCGCCAGCAGCCAAGGTGGGTTTAGCGGGGGCCGGGATGAGCAGTTCTTC.

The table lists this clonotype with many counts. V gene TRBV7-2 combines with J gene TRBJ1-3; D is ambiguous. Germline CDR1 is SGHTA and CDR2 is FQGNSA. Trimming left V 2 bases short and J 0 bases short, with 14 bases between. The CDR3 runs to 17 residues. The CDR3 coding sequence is TGTGCCAGCAGCTTAACAAATTTGGGAGTCTCTGGAAACACCATATATTTT. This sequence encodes CASSLTNLGVSGNTIYF.

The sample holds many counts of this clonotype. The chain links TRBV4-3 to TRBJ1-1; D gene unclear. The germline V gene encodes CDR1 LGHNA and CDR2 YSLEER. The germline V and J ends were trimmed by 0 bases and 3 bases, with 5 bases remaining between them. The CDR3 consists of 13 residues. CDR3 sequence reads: CASSQEVYTEAFF. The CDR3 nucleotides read TGCGCCAGCAGCCAAGAGGTGTACACTGAAGCTTTCTTT.

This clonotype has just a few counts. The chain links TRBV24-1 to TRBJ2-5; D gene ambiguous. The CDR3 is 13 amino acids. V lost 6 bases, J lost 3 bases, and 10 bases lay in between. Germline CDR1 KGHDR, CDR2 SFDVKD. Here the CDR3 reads CATSRPGEETQYF. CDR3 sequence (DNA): TGTGCCACCAGTCGGCCAGGTGAAGAGACCCAGTACTTC.